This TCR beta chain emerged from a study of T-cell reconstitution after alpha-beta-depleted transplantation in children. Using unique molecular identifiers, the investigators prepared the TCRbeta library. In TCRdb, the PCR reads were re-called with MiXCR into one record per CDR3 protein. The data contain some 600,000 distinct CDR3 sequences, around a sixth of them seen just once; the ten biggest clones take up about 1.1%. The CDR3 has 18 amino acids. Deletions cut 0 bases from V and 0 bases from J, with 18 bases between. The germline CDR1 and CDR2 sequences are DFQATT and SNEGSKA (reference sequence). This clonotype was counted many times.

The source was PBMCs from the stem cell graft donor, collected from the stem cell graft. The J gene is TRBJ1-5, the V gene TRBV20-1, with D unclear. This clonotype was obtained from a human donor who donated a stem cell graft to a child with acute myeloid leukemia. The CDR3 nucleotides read TGCAGTGCTAGAGATCGAGGAAGTCCCCTCGCTAGCAATCAGCCCCAGCATTTT. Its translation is CSARDRGSPLASNQPQHF.